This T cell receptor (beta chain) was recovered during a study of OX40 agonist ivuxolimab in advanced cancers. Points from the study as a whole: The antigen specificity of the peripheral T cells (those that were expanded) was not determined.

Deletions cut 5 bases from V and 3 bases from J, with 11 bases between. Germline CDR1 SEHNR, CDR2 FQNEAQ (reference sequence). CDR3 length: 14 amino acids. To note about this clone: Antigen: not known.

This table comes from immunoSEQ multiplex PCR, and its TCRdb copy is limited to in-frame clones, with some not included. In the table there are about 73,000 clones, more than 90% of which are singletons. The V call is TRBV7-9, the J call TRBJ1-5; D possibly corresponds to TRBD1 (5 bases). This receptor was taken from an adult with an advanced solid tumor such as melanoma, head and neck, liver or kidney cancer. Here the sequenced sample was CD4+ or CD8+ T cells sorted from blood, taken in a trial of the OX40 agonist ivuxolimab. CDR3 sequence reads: CASSLGTANQPQHF. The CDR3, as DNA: TGTGCCAGCAGCCTCGGGACGGCCAATCAGCCCCAGCATTTT.